This TCR beta chain emerged from a study of identical twins. TCRdb fed the 5' RACE reads into MiXCR, producing one record per CDR3 protein. In the table there are under 1 million distinct CDR3 sequences, 9% to 15% of which are singletons. The V gene end was trimmed by 9 bases and the J gene end by 6 bases; junction bases not matched to a gene: 7. Germline values: CDR1 MNHNS, CDR2 SASEGT. The CDR3 has 13 residues. Separately, the same data were catalogued under a study of yellow fever vaccine responses in identical twins.

The sequenced sample consisted of PBMCs. This chain uses TRBV6-1 with TRBJ2-2; 7 bases line up with TRBD1. This clonotype originated in a young woman in good health. The CDR3 nucleotides are TGTGCCAGTAATGAACAGGGGTCCGGGGAGCTGTTTTTT. This gives the protein CASNEQGSGELFF.